This TCR beta chain is from a study of early T cells in non-severe SARS-CoV-2 infection. At the level of the study: RNA in bulk from unsorted whole blood was sequenced, and chains were unpaired.

Study-wide results and caveats: Private and CD4 specificities were missed by VDJdb matching, skewed to anti-spike CD8.

The TCR library protocol was used to attach unique molecular identifiers. These identifiers were attached to individual cDNA molecules. TCRdb redid the calling of the 5' RACE reads with MiXCR, one entry per CDR3 protein. The repertoire holds 65,000 to 85,000 distinct CDR3 sequences, with around a sixth as singletons. There are a few counts of this clonotype. What it binds is unknown. V shed 6 bases and J shed 4 bases, with 12 bases lying between them. Germline CDR1 MDHEN, CDR2 SYDVKM. The CDR3 is 13 amino acids. The sample was whole blood. The receptor was derived from an adult who was a healthcare worker with PCR-confirmed SARS-CoV-2 infection or an uninfected control (not recorded which). This rearrangement joins TRBV28 to TRBJ2-5; D not resolved. CDR3 loop: CASRGRLGETQYF. The CDR3 DNA follows: TGTGCCAGCAGGGGTAGGTTGGGAGAGACCCAGTACTTC.